The TCR beta chain described here comes from a study of T cells in Graves' hyperthyroidism and ophthalmopathy (dated by TCRdb to between 2018 and 2020). Some background on the complete study: Peripheral blood was collected at initial diagnosis, before any treatment. The 80 to 100 discovery patients were randomly divided into training and test sets at a 7:3 ratio. The study also compared thyroid tissue and blood T-cell repertoires from a handful of Graves' hyperthyroidism patients. TCR Vbeta CDR3 sequencing of 140 or so peripheral blood samples (approximately 44 ophthalmopathy, 75 or so hyperthyroidism and some 17 progressor patients) is reported in the paper. TCR V-J signatures able to tell the groups apart were searched for in a discovery cohort of 90 to 100 patients, of whom 43 had Graves' ophthalmopathy and around 57 had stable Graves' hyperthyroidism. Whether ophthalmopathy could be predicted prospectively was tested in an independent validation cohort made up of under 20 hyperthyroidism patients plus 17 patients who later progressed to ophthalmopathy. After sampling, hyperthyroidism patients received methimazole starting at 30 mg daily, and ophthalmopathy patients received high-dose intravenous methylprednisolone. Points the paper makes about the study in general: During validation, the model predicted progression to ophthalmopathy a median of approximately 6 months ahead of onset, with almost 71% sensitivity and 72% to 80% specificity. Blood samples also contained most of the expanded thyroid clonotypes (frequency above 0.001), which suggests that blood repertoires may reflect thyroid immune responses. Sample size was not statistically predetermined, and investigators were not blinded to group allocation. A 13 V-J signature model separated ophthalmopathy from stable hyperthyroidism, with about 90% sensitivity and approximately 81% specificity in cross-validation and 80%/75% in testing.

As for this clonotype: Its specific antigen is unknown. Nothing much larger sits one base from this clone, and base qualities are not available.

Amplification of TCR beta CDR3 regions was carried out from RNA transcripts. The TCR CDR3 was subjected to a first round of RT-PCR using the HTBI primer set and the Qiagen OneStep RT-PCR kit. A second multiplex PCR round built the libraries, followed by size selection and purification. Paired-end sequencing of the libraries was performed with 100 bp reads on an Illumina HiSeq2000. In the source study's methods: SOAPnuke was used to process the raw data, removing reads that contained adapters or uncalled bases, had a mean Phred below 15, or lacked an exact match to the constant primer or identifier. High-quality paired reads were merged using COPE v1.2.5, and each unique nucleotide sequence was defined as a clonotype. MiTCR v1.1 was used to align the clonotypes against IMGT TRBV, TRBD and TRBJ reference segments. Analysis was restricted to V-J combinations with a frequency above 0.0001, which covered about 99% of repertoires. The TCS score was defined as F50 (clonal expansion) divided by E x V (chaos), with BLOSUM62-based TCRdist calculated between CDR3 peptides within each V-J. Welch's t-statistics and random forest reduced fewer than 600 V-J features to 10 to 15, which were used in a naive Bayes classifier (R e1071). TCRdb reran the public reads through fastp at Q25 and MiXCR, keeping productive beta chains. All rows with the same CDR3 protein become a single entry with the most common DNA and genes. The V and J calls were determined by TCRdb, not by the authors. For this sample there are fewer than 550,000 distinct CDR3 sequences; roughly a quarter appear just once. Jointly, the top ten make up about 10% of the sample.

In the ophthalmopathy patients, disease was moderately to severely active, with a Clinical Activity Score of 3 or more, a NOSPECS grade of 4 or more, and a duration of less than 3 months. Any patient with an uncontrolled infection, another autoimmune disease, pregnancy or lactation was excluded. Diagnoses relied on clinical symptoms, serum thyroxine and TRAb, thyroid ultrasound and orbital computed tomography. PBMCs were separated from 10 ml of fresh peripheral blood using Ficoll-Paque density gradient centrifugation. Total RNA was extracted using Trizol reagent, and RNA quality was assessed on an Agilent 2100 Bioanalyzer. The sequence was obtained from a woman in her 30s with Graves' ophthalmopathy. The specimen was blood.

The DNA sequence is as follows: TGTGCCAGCAGTGAAAGTGGTAGTGTCTATGGCTACACCTTC. It encodes CASSESGSVYGYTF. The rearrangement joined TRBV6-1 to TRBJ1-2; the D gene cannot be resolved reliably. From a lookup of the germline V gene, CDR1 and CDR2 are MNHNS and SASEGT. At the junction V is shortened by 2 bases and J by 4 bases, with 11 bases in between. The CDR3 starts with the cysteine, ends with the phenylalanine, and has 14 residues. The sequence is cut down to CDR3 DNA, 42 bases in frame from base 1.